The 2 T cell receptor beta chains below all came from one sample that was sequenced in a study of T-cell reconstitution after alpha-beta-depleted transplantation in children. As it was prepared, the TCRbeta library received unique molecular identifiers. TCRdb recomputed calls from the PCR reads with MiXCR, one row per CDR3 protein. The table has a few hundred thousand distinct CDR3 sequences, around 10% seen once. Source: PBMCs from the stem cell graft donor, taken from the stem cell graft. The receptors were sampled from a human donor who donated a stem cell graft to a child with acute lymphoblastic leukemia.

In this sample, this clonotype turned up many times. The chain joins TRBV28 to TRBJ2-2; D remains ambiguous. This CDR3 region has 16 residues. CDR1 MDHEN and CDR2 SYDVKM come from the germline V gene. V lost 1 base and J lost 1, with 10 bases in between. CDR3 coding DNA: TGTGCCAGCAGTTTATTGGCGTCACTGAACACCGGGGAGCTGTTTTTT. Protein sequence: CASSLLASLNTGELFF.

CDR3 in amino acids: CSARGPQETQYF. The CDR3 DNA reads TGCAGTGCTAGAGGTCCCCAAGAGACCCAGTACTTC. The rearrangement uses TRBV20-1 and TRBJ2-5, with D uncertain. V was cut by 1 base and J by 1 base, with 4 bases left in between. Per germline, CDR1 DFQATT and CDR2 SNEGSKA (reference sequence). This CDR3 is built from 12 residues.